This T cell receptor (beta chain) was obtained from a study of early T cells in non-severe SARS-CoV-2 infection. Study details: Unsorted whole-blood RNA was sequenced in bulk, leaving chains unpaired.

This clonotype was seen ten or more times. Each single cDNA molecule received a unique molecular identifier. Using its own MiXCR run on the 5' RACE reads, TCRdb lists one record per CDR3 protein. Seen here are tens of thousands of distinct CDR3 sequences, less than 5% observed once, and the top ten hold approximately 11%. Trimming stripped 2 bases from V and 3 bases from J, with 12 bases between. Germline V gives CDR1 LGHNA, CDR2 YSLEER. This CDR3 spans 15 amino acids. This receptor was taken from an adult who was a healthcare worker with PCR-confirmed SARS-CoV-2 infection or an uninfected control (not recorded which). V gene TRBV4-3 combines with J gene TRBJ2-3; D remains unclear. Sequencing used whole blood. The CDR3 sequence is CASSQQAELTDTQYF. The CDR3, as DNA: TGCGCCAGCAGCCAACAGGCCGAGTTAACAGATACGCAGTATTTT.